This section outlines one T cell receptor beta chain sequence together with its context. The sample belongs to a study of blood T cell repertoires in COVID-19. Study background: Acute-phase and convalescent COVID-19 samples originated in the United States, Italy and Spain. T cells, B-cell-depleted T cells, or PBMCs supplied cDNA or gDNA.

Per the original data handling: Amplification with reference gene primers provided the estimates of nucleated cell counts. Only in-frame clones appear in the TCRdb table, and some are missing; sequencing was by immunoSEQ multiplex PCR. V, J and clone size reflect that table, while D and trimming were determined from the DNA. The sample comprises roughly 190,000 clones, around 84% of which are singletons, and under 15% rests with the top ten. The specimen sequenced was peripheral blood. The source is a young man with active or convalescent COVID-19.

The CDR3 reads CASSSRVGDSPNEKLFF. The CDR3 DNA follows: TGCGCCAGCAGCTCTCGCGTGGGGGACAGTCCGAATGAAAAACTGTTTTTT. J is TRBJ1-4 and V is TRBV5-1; TRBD1 matches 7 bases. The CDR3 is made up of 17 amino acids. The junction had 13 bases not matched to a gene; V was cut back by 3 bases and J by 5 bases. The V gene's germline CDR1 is SGHRS and CDR2 YFSETQ. The entire variable domain, with the rest obtained from reference TRBV5-1 and TRBJ1-4, is as follows: KAGVTQTPRYLIKTRGQQVTLSCSPISGHRSVSWYQQTPGQGLQFLFEYFSETQRNKGNFPGRFSGRQFSNSRSEMNVSTLELGDSALYLCASSSRVGDSPNEKLFFGSGTQLSVL.